These T cell receptor beta chains were read from a single sample in a study of cytomegalovirus exposure and HLA in healthy donors. Produced via immunoSEQ multiplex PCR; TCRdb's table is partial and in-frame only. The data contain some 170,000 clones, about 89% of them singletons. Source material: PBMCs. All receptors derive from a man aged 18 to 29 in good health and CMV-seropositive. The CDR3 runs from the conserved cysteine through the conserved F or W. Fields, in order: CDR3 DNA, CDR3 protein, V gene, D gene, J gene, clone size. A D gene is named only where the DNA matches it firmly. The listing skips clone size in some rows; elsewhere it reads once, few, many or a size class.

DNA: TGTGCCAGCTTAGGGACAGGAGCAACTAATGAAAAACTGTTTTTT; CDR3: CASLGTGATNEKLFF; V: TRBV11-2; D: TRBD1; J: TRBJ1-4; size: NA
DNA: TGCGCCAGCAGCCAAGACGTTGCAGGGGGGATCTATGGCTACACCTTC; CDR3: CASSQDVAGGIYGYTF; V: TRBV4-3; D: TRBD1; J: TRBJ1-2; size: NA
DNA: TGTGCCACCAGCAGAGATTCGGCAGGGGAAGAGACCCAGTACTTC; CDR3: CATSRDSAGEETQYF; V: TRBV15; D: NA; J: TRBJ2-5; size: NA
DNA: TGTGCCAGCTCACCAGAAGGACGTGGGGGCTTCTCACCCACAGATACGCAGTATTTT; CDR3: CASSPEGRGGFSPTDTQYF; V: TRBV18; D: NA; J: TRBJ2-3; size: NA
DNA: TGTGCCAGCAGTTACTCGAGGGGGATCACAGATACGCAGTATTTT; CDR3: CASSYSRGITDTQYF; V: TRBV6-5; D: NA; J: TRBJ2-3; size: NA
DNA: TGTGCCAGCAGTTTATCCGAGGCTCGGGAGACCCAGTACTTC; CDR3: CASSLSEARETQYF; V: TRBV27; D: NA; J: TRBJ2-5; size: NA
DNA: TGTGCCAGCAGCTTAGAGGGTAGCCGTTACAATGAGCAGTTCTTC; CDR3: CASSLEGSRYNEQFF; V: TRBV11-2; D: NA; J: TRBJ2-1; size: NA
DNA: TGTGCTGTGGACCCGGCAGGGGGCTCGGAGACCCAGTACTTC; CDR3: CAVDPAGGSETQYF; V: TRBV5-8; D: TRBD1; J: TRBJ2-5; size: NA
DNA: TGTGCCAGCAGCTTAGACAGGGCGAACACTGAAGCTTTCTTT; CDR3: CASSLDRANTEAFF; V: TRBV7-8; D: NA; J: TRBJ1-1; size: NA
DNA: TGTGCCAGCAGCTTGGGGCGTGGCCCAGAAGCTTTCTTT; CDR3: CASSLGRGPEAFF; V: TRBV13; D: NA; J: TRBJ1-1; size: NA
DNA: TGCGCCAGCAGCCGCGGGAGGGCCGAGACCCAGTACTTC; CDR3: CASSRGRAETQYF; V: TRBV4-3; D: TRBD2; J: TRBJ2-5; size: NA
DNA: TGTGCCAGCAGCAAAATCGGTTTTAAAGAAAAACTGTTTTTT; CDR3: CASSKIGFKEKLFF; V: TRBV21-1; D: NA; J: TRBJ1-4; size: NA
DNA: TGTGCCAGCAGCTCCTCGGGGGAAGGTTATGGCTACACCTTC; CDR3: CASSSSGEGYGYTF; V: TRBV7-3; D: NA; J: TRBJ1-2; size: NA
DNA: TGCAGCGTTCAAGGACTACCCCACTTAGAGACCCAGTACTTC; CDR3: CSVQGLPHLETQYF; V: TRBV29-1; D: NA; J: TRBJ2-5; size: NA
DNA: TGTGCCAGCAGCTTAGTTGTTGTAGGGGCAACGGCTTTCTTT; CDR3: CASSLVVVGATAFF; V: TRBV7-2; D: NA; J: TRBJ1-1; size: once
DNA: TGCAGCGTGGGCTGGGGGGAGGAGACCCAGTACTTC; CDR3: CSVGWGEETQYF; V: TRBV29-1; D: NA; J: TRBJ2-5; size: once
DNA: TGTGCCAGCAGCCAAGATCGGGACAGCGACTATGGCTACACCTTC; CDR3: CASSQDRDSDYGYTF; V: TRBV4-2; D: TRBD1; J: TRBJ1-2; size: NA
DNA: TGTGCCAGCAGGGGGGGGACAGAGCAGTACTTC; CDR3: CASRGGTEQYF; V: TRBV6-5; D: NA; J: TRBJ2-7; size: NA
DNA: TGCAGCGTCATGGGACATACTGGAAACACCATATATTTT; CDR3: CSVMGHTGNTIYF; V: TRBV29-1; D: NA; J: TRBJ1-3; size: once
DNA: TGCGCCAGCAGCCCGACGAGGAGAGTCACCGGGGAGCTGTTTTTT; CDR3: CASSPTRRVTGELFF; V: TRBV4-3; D: NA; J: TRBJ2-2; size: NA